These 10 T cell receptor beta chains were sequenced from one sample in a study of cytomegalovirus exposure and HLA in healthy donors. With 60 Vbeta and 13 Jbeta primers, the PCR was carried out. The method was immunoSEQ multiplex PCR; TCRdb's version includes in-frame clones alone and lacks a portion of them. Found here are roughly 120,000 clones; the top ten clones hold less than 4.5%. The material sequenced was PBMCs. These receptors were collected from a man aged 18 to 30 in good health and CMV-seronegative.

The chain has TRBV10-3 and TRBJ1-4; D possibly corresponds to TRBD1 (6 bases). V lost 0 bases and J 7 bases, leaving 12 bases between the germline ends. Germline V gives CDR1 ENHRY, CDR2 SYGVKD. CDR3 size: 15 residues. The CDR3 region has the DNA TGTGCCATCAGTGAGTCGAAGGGGGTGGTTGAAAAACTGTTTTTT. Protein: CAISESKGVVEKLFF.

CDR3 amino acids: CASSDWTGGPEAFF. In DNA form, the CDR3 reads TGCGCCAGCAGTGATTGGACAGGGGGCCCTGAAGCTTTCTTT. The chain uses TRBV10-1 and TRBJ1-1; 11 nucleotides line up with TRBD1. Germline V gene data show CDR1 as WNHNN and CDR2 as SYGVQD (reference sequence). This CDR3 contains 14 residues. The V segment lost 3 bases and the J segment 6 bases; nucleotides outside the gene matches: 3.

The chain carries TRBV19 and TRBJ2-7; perhaps TRBD2 as D (5 bases). This CDR3 is 14 amino acids long. CDR1 LNHDA and CDR2 SQIVND come from the germline V gene (reference sequence). The V and J ends lost 6 bases and 3 bases respectively, with 15 bases between them. This chain's CDR3 is CASRWTFLHYEQYF. DNA for the CDR3: TGTGCCAGTAGGTGGACTTTTCTCCACTACGAGCAGTACTTC.

The chain recombines TRBV5-5 with TRBJ2-7; D unresolved. The germline CDR1 and CDR2 sequences are SGHKS and YYEKEE (reference sequence). The CDR3 covers 14 residues. V was pared by 4 bases and J by 2 bases, with 13 bases between. CDR3: CASSIALSPYEQYF. The CDR3 coding sequence is TGTGCCAGCAGCATTGCCCTGAGCCCCTACGAGCAGTACTTC.

The chain links TRBV6-5 to TRBJ1-5; TRBD1 matches 10 bases. J was trimmed by 7 bases and V by 6 bases; bases with no gene match: 6. CDR1 MNHEY and CDR2 SVGAGI come from the germline V gene. The length of the CDR3 is 14 residues. The CDR3 sequence is CASSQDRGEQPQHF. CDR3 sequence (DNA): TGTGCCAGCAGCCAGGACAGGGGGGAGCAGCCCCAGCATTTT.

Notes on this clone: The junction departs from the called germline gene at one end, perhaps through a read error. Different DNA sequences within this sample yield the same CDR3. J is TRBJ2-7 and V is TRBV19; 11 positions match TRBD2. The germline V gene has CDR1 LNHDA and CDR2 SQIVND (reference sequence). This CDR3 has 18 amino acids. The CDR3 here is CASSPPLAGARSGYEQYF. The CDR3 DNA follows: TGCGCCAGTAGTCCCCCACTAGCGGGAGCCCGTTCGGGCTACGAGCAGTACTTC.

This chain uses TRBV6-5 with TRBJ2-1; 7 positions agree with TRBD2. The V and J ends lost 6 bases and 7 bases, in that order; junction bases with no gene match: 3. The germline V gene has CDR1 MNHEY and CDR2 SVGAGI. This CDR3 contains 12 residues. The DNA of the CDR3 is TGTGCCAGCAGCGGGGGGAGGAATGAGCAGTTCTTC. Its protein product is CASSGGRNEQFF.

The rearrangement links TRBV2 to TRBJ2-7; 8 nucleotides match TRBD1. CDR3 length: 14 amino acids. Germline-derived CDR1 and CDR2 are SNHLY and FYNNEI. The trim removed 4 bases at V and 7 bases at J, leaving 9 bases unmatched. The CDR3 sequence: CASSVGPGGGEQYF. The CDR3 region has the DNA TGTGCCAGCAGTGTGGGGCCAGGGGGCGGTGAGCAGTACTTC.

This chain connects TRBV7-9 to TRBJ1-2; the D is unclear. CDR1 is SEHNR, CDR2 FQNEAQ, per germline (reference sequence). The CDR3 extends over 14 amino acids. The V gene lost 4 bases and the J gene lost 1 base, with 10 bases spanning the gap. Here the CDR3 DNA reads TGTGCCAGCAGCTGGCGGGGTATTAACTATGGCTACACCTTC. Translating it yields CASSWRGINYGYTF.

The chain recombines TRBV7-9 with TRBJ2-5; 11 bases agree with TRBD1. The last part of the DNA fits TRBJ2-7 better; the J call may be wrong. The germline CDR1 and CDR2 sequences are SEHNR and FQNEAQ (reference sequence). CDR3 length: 15 amino acids. Written as DNA, the CDR3 is TGTGCCAGCAGCTTAGAGGGACAGGGGGTTCGCGAGCAGTACTTC. As protein: CASSLEGQGVREQYF.